What follows are 10 T cell receptor beta chains derived from one specimen sequenced in a study of T-cell reconstitution after alpha-beta-depleted transplantation in children. Construction of the TCRbeta library involved unique molecular identifiers. TCRdb independently ran MiXCR on the PCR reads; one entry per CDR3 protein. The sample carries 480,000 or so distinct CDR3 sequences, about 10% recorded once. Here the sequenced sample was PBMCs, taken before TCRalphabeta/CD19-depleted stem cell transplant. Receptors originate from a child aged 2 to 10 with inherited bone marrow failure, due to receive a stem cell transplant.

This clonotype has at least ten counts. A single base separates this from a much larger clone, so it may be a read error. V usage is TRBV20-1 and J usage is TRBJ2-1; D possibly matches TRBD1 or TRBD2 (5 bases each). V lost 6 bases to trimming and J lost 1 base, with 13 bases between them. Germline V gives CDR1 DFQATT, CDR2 SNEGSKA (reference sequence). The CDR3 is made up of 14 amino acids. The CDR3 nucleotides are TGCAGTGCGCCGGGACGCATATCCTACAATGAGCAGTTCTTC. Translating gives CSAPGRISYNEQFF.

This clonotype was observed at least ten times. The chain combines TRBV20-1 with TRBJ2-7; perhaps TRBD2 as D (6 bases). Trimming pared 0 bases from V and 2 bases from J, leaving 11 bases between. CDR1 and CDR2 from the germline V gene are DFQATT and SNEGSKA (reference sequence). The CDR3 covers 14 residues. The CDR3 spells CSARDWAGPYEQYF. The DNA for the CDR3 is TGCAGTGCTAGAGATTGGGCGGGGCCCTACGAGCAGTACTTC.

This clonotype was detected a few times. V is TRBV5-6 and J is TRBJ2-5; unclear D gene. The V end lost 9 bases, the J end lost 3 bases, and 12 bases lay between the germline ends. The CDR3 consists of 12 residues. Per germline, CDR1 SGHDT and CDR2 YYEEEE. The CDR3 reads CATSRVEETQYF. CDR3 nucleotide sequence: TGTGCCACGTCCCGTGTCGAAGAGACCCAGTACTTC.

This clonotype occurred many times. The rearrangement joins TRBV7-9 to TRBJ1-1; 9 positions match TRBD1. This CDR3 spans 13 amino acids. Trimming took 1 base from V and 7 from J; bases not matched to a gene: 1. Germline V gives CDR1 SEHNR, CDR2 FQNEAQ (reference sequence). CDR3 in amino acids: CASSLGQGVEAFF. The CDR3 coding sequence is TGTGCCAGCAGCTTAGGACAGGGGGTTGAAGCTTTCTTT.

This clonotype was found many times. CDR3: CASSWSGSVYEQYF. The CDR3 DNA reads as TGTGCCAGCAGTTGGTCCGGGAGCGTCTACGAGCAGTACTTC. The chain uses TRBV27 and TRBJ2-7; D may be TRBD2 (6 bases). This CDR3 is 14 amino acids long. V lost 4 bases to trimming and J lost 3 bases, with 13 bases between them. Per the germline V gene, CDR1 is MNHEY and CDR2 is SMNVEV (reference sequence).

This clonotype was recorded many times. This rearrangement joins TRBV5-1 to TRBJ2-1, with a tentative D call TRBD2 (6 bases). V was cut by 7 bases and J by 9 bases, with 14 bases left in between. The CDR3 is 12 residues long. Germline CDR1 reads SGHRS; CDR2 reads YFSETQ. The CDR3 DNA follows: TGCGCCAGCGAGCGGGCGGGTGGTGAGCAGTTCTTC. Its translation: CASERAGGEQFF.

This clonotype was seen at least ten times. The V call is TRBV5-5, the J call TRBJ1-5; D perhaps matches TRBD1 (6 bases). V lost 0 bases and J lost 3, with 10 bases in between. Germline V gene data show CDR1 as SGHKS and CDR2 as YYEKEE (reference sequence). The CDR3 has 15 amino acids. CDR3 nucleotide sequence: TGTGCCAGCAGCTTGGCTGGGGGCCCCAATCAGCCCCAGCATTTT. Translating it yields CASSLAGGPNQPQHF.

The table lists this clonotype with many counts. The chain combines TRBV20-1 with TRBJ1-5; D unclear. V was shortened by 2 bases and J by 4 bases, with 6 bases between the two germline ends. The CDR3 is made up of 12 amino acids. Germline-derived CDR1 and CDR2 are DFQATT and SNEGSKA (reference sequence). CDR3 sequence (DNA): TGCAGTGCTAGACGGACGAATCAGCCCCAGCATTTT. As protein: CSARRTNQPQHF.

This rearrangement joins TRBV12-3 or TRBV12-4 to TRBJ2-3; the match to TRBD1 covers 7 bases. CDR3 length equals 16 residues. The V segment lost 8 bases and the J segment 2 bases; nucleotides outside the gene matches: 13. The CDR3 loop reads CASQNMRTGLTDTQYF. CDR3 DNA: TGTGCCAGCCAGAATATGAGGACAGGCCTCACAGATACGCAGTATTTT.

This clonotype showed up just a few times. This chain joins TRBV6-1 and TRBJ1-5; 8 bases map to TRBD1. Trimming cost V 9 bases and J 4 bases; bases outside gene matches: 20. CDR3 size: 18 residues. CDR1 and CDR2 from the germline V gene are MNHNS and SASEGT. CDR3 loop: CASSGTGGEGGRNQPQHF. In nucleotides, the CDR3 is TGTGCCAGTTCTGGGACAGGAGGTGAGGGGGGTAGGAATCAGCCCCAGCATTTT.